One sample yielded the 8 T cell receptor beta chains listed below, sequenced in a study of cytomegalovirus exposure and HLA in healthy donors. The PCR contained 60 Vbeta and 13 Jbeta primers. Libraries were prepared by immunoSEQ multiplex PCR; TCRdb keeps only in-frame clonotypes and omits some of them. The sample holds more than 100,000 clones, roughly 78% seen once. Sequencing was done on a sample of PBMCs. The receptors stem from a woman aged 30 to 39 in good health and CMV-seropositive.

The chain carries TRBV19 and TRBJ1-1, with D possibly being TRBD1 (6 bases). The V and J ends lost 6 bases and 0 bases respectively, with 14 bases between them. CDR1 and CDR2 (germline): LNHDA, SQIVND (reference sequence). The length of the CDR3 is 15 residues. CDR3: CASRAQGQLNTEAFF. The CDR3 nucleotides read TGTGCCAGTAGGGCTCAGGGGCAGCTGAACACTGAAGCTTTCTTT.

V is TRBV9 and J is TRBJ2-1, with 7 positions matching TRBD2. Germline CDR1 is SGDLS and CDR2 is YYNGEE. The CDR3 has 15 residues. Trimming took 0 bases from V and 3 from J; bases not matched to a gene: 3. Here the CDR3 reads CASSVDPGGYNEQFF. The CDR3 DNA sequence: TGTGCCAGCAGCGTAGATCCGGGGGGCTACAATGAGCAGTTCTTC.

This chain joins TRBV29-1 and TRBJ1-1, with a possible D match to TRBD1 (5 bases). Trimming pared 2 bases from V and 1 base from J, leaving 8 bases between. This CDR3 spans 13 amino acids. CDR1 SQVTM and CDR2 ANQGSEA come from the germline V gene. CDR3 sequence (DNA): TGCAGCGTTGAATCAGGGCCGAACACTGAAGCTTTCTTT. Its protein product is CSVESGPNTEAFF.

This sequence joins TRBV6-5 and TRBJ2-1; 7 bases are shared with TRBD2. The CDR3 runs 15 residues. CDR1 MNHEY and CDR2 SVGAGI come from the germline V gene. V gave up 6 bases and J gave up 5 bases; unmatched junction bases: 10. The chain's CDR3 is CASRSLGGVHNEQFF. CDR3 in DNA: TGTGCCAGCAGAAGCCTTGGGGGGGTCCACAATGAGCAGTTCTTC.

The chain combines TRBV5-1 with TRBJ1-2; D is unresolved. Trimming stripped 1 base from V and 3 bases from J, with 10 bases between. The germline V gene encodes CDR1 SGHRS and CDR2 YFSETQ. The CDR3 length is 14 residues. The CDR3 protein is CASSLTVVDYGYTF. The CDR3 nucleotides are TGCGCCAGCAGCTTGACAGTAGTTGACTATGGCTACACCTTC.

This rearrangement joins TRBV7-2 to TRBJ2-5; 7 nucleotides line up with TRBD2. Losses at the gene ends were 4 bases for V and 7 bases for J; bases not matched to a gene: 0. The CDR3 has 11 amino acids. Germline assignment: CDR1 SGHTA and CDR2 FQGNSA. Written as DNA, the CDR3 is TGTGCCAGCAGCTCGGGAGGGACCCAGTACTTC. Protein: CASSSGGTQYF. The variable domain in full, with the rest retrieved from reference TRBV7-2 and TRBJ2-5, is GAGVSQSPSNKVTEKGKDVELRCDPISGHTALYWYRQSLGQGLEFLIYFQGNSAPDKSGLPSDRFSAERTGGSVSTLTIQRTQQEDSAVYLCASSSGGTQYFGPGTRLLVL.

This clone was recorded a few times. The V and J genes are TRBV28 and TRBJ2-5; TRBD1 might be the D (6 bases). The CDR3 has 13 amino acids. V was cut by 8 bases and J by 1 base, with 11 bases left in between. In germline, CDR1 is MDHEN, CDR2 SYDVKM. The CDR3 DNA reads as TGTGCCAGCGGTTGGACAGCCCAAGAGACCCAGTACTTC. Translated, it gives CASGWTAQETQYF.

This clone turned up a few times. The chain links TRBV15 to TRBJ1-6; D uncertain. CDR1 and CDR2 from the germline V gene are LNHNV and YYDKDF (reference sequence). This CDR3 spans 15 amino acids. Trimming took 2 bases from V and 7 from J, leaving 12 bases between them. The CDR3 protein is CATSRKGRGNSPLHF. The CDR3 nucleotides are TGTGCCACCAGCAGAAAAGGACGGGGAAATTCACCCCTCCACTTT.